This TCR beta chain was sequenced in a study of control samples from healthy donors and cancer patients. With regard to this clone: At one end the junction does not follow the germline gene, possibly because of a read error.

CDR3 length equals 15 residues. Germline values: CDR1 LNHNV, CDR2 YYDKDF (reference sequence). Clones were read by immunoSEQ multiplex PCR, and TCRdb kept only the in-frame ones, dropping some. This table holds fewer than 90,000 clones, around 82% found once. The V and J genes are TRBV15 and TRBJ2-7, with D maybe TRBD2 (5 bases). Input material: blood. The source of this sequence is a man aged 50-60 years in good health. The CDR3 loop reads CATSRESGKHYKQYF. The CDR3 DNA sequence: TGTGCCACCAGCAGAGAGTCCGGGAAGCACTACAAGCAGTACTTC.